The next 6 T cell receptor beta chains were all read from a single sample in a study of blood T cell repertoires in COVID-19. Sequencing was performed with immunoSEQ multiplex PCR; in TCRdb, only in-frame clones are kept and a portion is missing. The table records roughly 38,000 clones, around 81% of them present only once. The sequenced sample consisted of peripheral blood. The receptors were gathered from a man aged 50-59 years with active COVID-19.

V is TRBV6-5 and J is TRBJ1-5, with 9 bases matching TRBD1. The CDR3 totals 14 residues. Losses at the gene ends were 5 bases for V and 5 bases for J; bases not matched to a gene: 4. CDR1 MNHEY and CDR2 SVGAGI come from the germline V gene. In DNA form, the CDR3 reads TGTGCCAGCAGTCCCAGGACAGGGGATCAGCCCCAGCATTTT. Translating gives CASSPRTGDQPQHF.

The chain links TRBV4-1 to TRBJ2-1; 9 nucleotides align to TRBD1. V gave up 3 bases and J gave up 5 bases; unmatched junction bases: 5. Germline values: CDR1 MGHRA, CDR2 YSYEKL. The CDR3 has 15 amino acids. The chain's CDR3 is CASSHRQGVHNEQFF. Written as DNA, the CDR3 is TGCGCCAGCAGCCACCGACAGGGGGTCCACAATGAGCAGTTCTTC.

The CDR3 spells CASSNFPQGGKKLFF. In DNA, the CDR3 is TGTGCCAGCAGCAACTTCCCGCAGGGTGGAAAAAAACTGTTTTTT. The V and J genes are TRBV5-5 and TRBJ1-4; possible D gene TRBD1, 5 bases. The germline gives CDR1 SGHKS, CDR2 YYEKEE (reference sequence). This CDR3 contains 15 residues. With 4 bases removed from V and 9 bases from J, the gap between germline ends came to 19 bases.

This sequence joins TRBV5-1 and TRBJ1-6; 7 bases are shared with TRBD1. CDR1 and CDR2 (germline): SGHRS, YFSETQ. This CDR3 is 18 amino acids long. V shed 2 bases, J shed 7 bases, and the junction held 15 bases outside the gene matches. CDR3 sequence reads: CASSFAPSWQGDNSPLHF. CDR3 in DNA: TGCGCCAGCAGCTTCGCTCCCTCGTGGCAGGGGGACAATTCACCCCTCCACTTT. The full variable domain, completed using reference TRBV5-1 and TRBJ1-6, is KAGVTQTPRYLIKTRGQQVTLSCSPISGHRSVSWYQQTPGQGLQFLFEYFSETQRNKGNFPGRFSGRQFSNSRSEMNVSTLELGDSALYLCASSFAPSWQGDNSPLHFGNGTRLTVT.

The genes are TRBV5-4 and TRBJ2-3, with 11 positions matching TRBD2. CDR3 length equals 15 residues. The trim removed 2 bases at V and 7 bases at J, leaving 6 bases unmatched. Germline CDR1 and CDR2: SGHNT and YYREEE (reference sequence). Written as DNA, the CDR3 is TGTGCCAGCAGCTTCCGACTAGCGGGGCATAATACGCAGTATTTT. This sequence encodes CASSFRLAGHNTQYF.

Points on this clone: The sample holds other DNA sequences that translate to the same CDR3. This rearrangement joins TRBV19 to TRBJ2-1, with D tentatively TRBD2 (6 bases). Germline values: CDR1 LNHDA, CDR2 SQIVND (reference sequence). This CDR3 region has 13 residues. V was trimmed by 4 bases and J by 7 bases, leaving 11 bases between them. The CDR3 spells CASSTGLANEQFF. The CDR3 nucleotides read TGTGCCAGTAGTACGGGTCTAGCGAATGAGCAGTTCTTC.